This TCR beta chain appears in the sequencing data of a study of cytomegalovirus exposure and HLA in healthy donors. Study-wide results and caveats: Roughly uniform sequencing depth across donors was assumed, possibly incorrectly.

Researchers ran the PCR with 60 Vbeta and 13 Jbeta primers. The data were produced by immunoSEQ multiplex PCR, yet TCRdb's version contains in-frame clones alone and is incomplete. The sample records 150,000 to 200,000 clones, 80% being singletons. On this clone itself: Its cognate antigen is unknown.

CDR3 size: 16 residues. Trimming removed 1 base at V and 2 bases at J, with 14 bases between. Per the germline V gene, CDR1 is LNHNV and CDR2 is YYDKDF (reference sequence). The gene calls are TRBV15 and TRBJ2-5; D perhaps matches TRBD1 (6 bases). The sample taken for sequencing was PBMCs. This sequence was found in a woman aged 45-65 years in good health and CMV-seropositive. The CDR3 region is CATSRGSQGYQETQYF. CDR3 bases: TGTGCCACCAGCAGAGGGTCACAGGGCTATCAAGAGACCCAGTACTTC.